One and the same sample provided the 16 T cell receptor beta chains below, sequenced in a study of PD-1 blockade in classical Hodgkin lymphoma. Time point meaning: cycle 4 day 1 (C4D1), after less than seven weeks of nivolumab. Each patient experienced a relapse that followed autologous stem cell transplantation, and brentuximab vedotin exposure varied. Generated by immunoSEQ multiplex PCR, the TCRdb table keeps only in-frame clones and is missing some. The table records about 41,000 clones, approximately 71% of them present only once. The sequencing used peripheral blood mononuclear cells (PBMCs), collected before the fourth cycle of nivolumab. The receptors stem from a human donor with classical Hodgkin lymphoma.

The chain carries TRBV18 and TRBJ1-2, with no clear D. Trimming stripped 3 bases from V and 4 bases from J, with 18 bases between. The CDR3 spans 16 residues. CDR1 and CDR2 (germline): KGHSH, LQKENI. The CDR3 region has the DNA TGTGCCAGCTCACCTCCACCCATGACGAGGTCCTATGGCTACACCTTC. Translating it yields CASSPPPMTRSYGYTF.

The genes are TRBV6-5 and TRBJ2-3, with D hard to call. Germline V gene sequence: CDR1 MNHEY, CDR2 SVGAGI. This CDR3 has 14 residues. Deletions cut 6 bases from V and 3 bases from J, with 13 bases between. The CDR3 region is CASSSVFGTDTQYF. Written as DNA, the CDR3 is TGTGCCAGCAGCTCCGTTTTCGGTACAGATACGCAGTATTTT.

There are a few counts of this clone. This chain joins TRBV30 and TRBJ1-1, with D hard to call. The ends were cut back, 2 bases at V and 3 bases at J, with 7 bases in the middle. Looked up from germline, CDR1 is GTSNPN and CDR2 is SVGIG (reference sequence). The CDR3 length is 12 residues. CDR3 DNA sequence: TGTGCCTGGAGTAGCTGGGACACTGAAGCTTTCTTT. It translates to CAWSSWDTEAFF.

The count of this clone is one. V and J are TRBV7-9 and TRBJ1-2; a possible D gene is TRBD1 (5 bases). The CDR3 runs to 13 residues. CDR1 is SEHNR and CDR2 is FQNEAQ in the germline V gene (reference sequence). Deletions cut 5 bases from V and 4 bases from J, with 11 bases between. The CDR3 coding sequence is TGTGCCAGCAGCCCCGGGGGGATCTATGGCTACACCTTC. Translating gives CASSPGGIYGYTF.

This clone was counted only a few times. The chain combines TRBV10-3 with TRBJ1-4; no clear D gene. Germline V gene data show CDR1 as ENHRY and CDR2 as SYGVKD. V was pared by 2 bases and J by 0 bases, with 7 bases between. The CDR3 is made up of 15 amino acids. The CDR3 nucleotides are TGTGCCATCAGTGAGACACCTACAACTAATGAAAAACTGTTTTTT. Its translation: CAISETPTTNEKLFF.

The chain combines TRBV12-5 with TRBJ1-2; D uncertain. The CDR3 is 15 residues long. Trimming pared 1 base from V and 2 bases from J, leaving 11 bases between. CDR1 and CDR2 from the germline V gene are LGHNT and FRNRAP. The CDR3 DNA sequence: TGTGCTAGTGGTTTGGACTGGGGTTCCAACTATGGCTACACCTTC. Amino acid sequence: CASGLDWGSNYGYTF.

This clone turned up a few times. The CDR3 region is CASSVDDFSTDTQYF. CDR3 nucleotides: TGTGCCAGCAGCGTAGACGACTTCAGCACAGATACGCAGTATTTT. The chain is built from TRBV9 and TRBJ2-3, with D unclear. This CDR3 spans 15 amino acids. V lost 0 bases, J lost 0 bases, and 8 bases lay in between. Germline CDR1 SGDLS, CDR2 YYNGEE.

In the case of this clone: An end of the junction does not agree with germline; a read error may underlie this. This chain links TRBV7-7 with TRBJ2-3; 15 nucleotides align to TRBD2. The CDR3 totals 20 residues. Germline CDR1 is SSHAT and CDR2 is FNYEAQ (reference sequence). The CDR3 spells CASSLRTSGGGHLPEDTQYF. Written as DNA, the CDR3 is TGTGCTAGCAGCTTGAGGACTAGCGGGGGGGGCCATCTACCTGAAGATACGCAGTATTTT.

J is TRBJ2-3 and V is TRBV2; TRBD2 might be the D (6 bases). CDR1 and CDR2 from the germline V gene are SNHLY and FYNNEI. The CDR3 spans 16 residues. Between the trimmed V and J ends, which lost 2 bases and 0 bases, there was a span of 12 bases. CDR3 sequence: CASSESRGTSTDTQYF. The CDR3 region has the DNA TGTGCCAGCAGTGAATCGCGGGGAACTAGCACAGATACGCAGTATTTT.

CDR3 sequence: CASSHDTGSRSTDTQYF. CDR3 DNA sequence: TGCGCCAGCAGCCACGACACAGGGAGTCGTAGCACAGATACGCAGTATTTT. V and J are TRBV4-3 and TRBJ2-3; D is possibly TRBD1 (6 bases). V was cut by 3 bases and J by 0 bases, with 16 bases left in between. Germline CDR1 LGHNA, CDR2 YSLEER. This CDR3 region has 17 residues.

This clone has more than one count but fewer than ten. V is TRBV2 and J is TRBJ2-3; 7 bases line up with TRBD2. V lost 6 bases, J lost 4 bases, and 4 bases stayed unmatched. There are 13 residues in the CDR3. Germline V CDR1 and CDR2: SNHLY, FYNNEI. DNA of the CDR3: TGTGCCAGCAGAGACCGGGGGGCAGATACGCAGTATTTT. Translated: CASRDRGADTQYF.

J is TRBJ1-3 and V is TRBV27; D unresolved. The V end was cut by 8 bases, the J end by 2 bases, with 13 bases between. CDR3 length: 14 residues. Looked up from germline, CDR1 is MNHEY and CDR2 is SMNVEV (reference sequence). The CDR3 nucleotides are TGTGCCAGCTCCACCGGGGTGGCTGGAAACACCATATATTTT. It translates to CASSTGVAGNTIYF.

CDR3 residues: CASSLDQGTDNEQFF. CDR3 coding DNA: TGTGCCAGCAGCTTAGATCAGGGGACGGACAATGAGCAGTTCTTC. The chain has TRBV11-3 and TRBJ2-1, with a possible D match to TRBD1 (6 bases). The CDR3 loop spans 15 amino acids. The germline gives CDR1 SGHNT, CDR2 YENEEA. V lost 0 bases, J lost 5 bases, and 11 bases lay in between.

This clone was observed once. V is TRBV28 and J is TRBJ2-1; 12 bases agree with TRBD2. The CDR3 runs to 15 residues. Germline V gene lookup returns CDR1 MDHEN and CDR2 SYDVKM. With V trimmed by 6 bases and J by 6 bases, 6 bases remained unmatched. CDR3 DNA: TGTGCCAGCAGCCGTACTAGCGGGGGGTCCAATGAGCAGTTCTTC. This sequence encodes CASSRTSGGSNEQFF.

This rearrangement joins TRBV11-3 to TRBJ1-1; D gene unclear. The CDR3 loop spans 10 amino acids. V lost 4 bases, J lost 8 bases, and 5 bases lay in between. Germline CDR1 reads SGHNT; CDR2 reads YENEEA. This chain's CDR3 is CASSSREAFF. CDR3 coding DNA: TGTGCCAGCAGCTCGAGAGAAGCTTTCTTT.

The gene calls are TRBV5-1 and TRBJ1-2, with D hard to call. The V gene's germline CDR1 is SGHRS and CDR2 YFSETQ. With 0 bases removed from V and 6 bases from J, the gap between germline ends came to 9 bases. This CDR3 contains 13 residues. This CDR3 reads CASSLEPQDGYTF. The CDR3 nucleotides read TGCGCCAGCAGCTTGGAGCCCCAGGATGGCTACACCTTC.